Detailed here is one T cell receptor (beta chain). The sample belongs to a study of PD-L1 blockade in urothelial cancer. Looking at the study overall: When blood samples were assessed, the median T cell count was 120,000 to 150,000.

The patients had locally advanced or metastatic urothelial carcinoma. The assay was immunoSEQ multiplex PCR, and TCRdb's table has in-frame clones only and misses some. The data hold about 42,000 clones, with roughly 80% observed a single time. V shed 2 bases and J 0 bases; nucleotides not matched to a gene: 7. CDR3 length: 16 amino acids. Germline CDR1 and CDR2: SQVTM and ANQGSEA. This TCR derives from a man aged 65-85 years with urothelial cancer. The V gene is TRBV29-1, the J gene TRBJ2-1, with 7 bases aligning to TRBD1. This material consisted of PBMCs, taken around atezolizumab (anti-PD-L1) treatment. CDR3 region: CSVETGHRGSYNEQFF. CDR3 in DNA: TGCAGCGTTGAAACCGGACACAGGGGCTCCTACAATGAGCAGTTCTTC.